This TCR beta chain was recorded in a study of Graves' ophthalmopathy and Graves' hyperthyroidism. General study points: Among thyroid clonotypes expanded above 0.001 frequency, most also appeared in blood. For separating ophthalmopathy from stable hyperthyroidism, a 13-signature model gave 85% to 90% sensitivity and roughly 78% specificity.

This clonotype was observed at least ten times. Its antigen is undetermined. Its ends do not fully match the called genes, so a read error is possible. Where ophthalmopathy was present, donors had moderate-to-severe activity, CAS ≥3, NOSPECS ≥4 and duration under 3 months. As the starting material, 8 to 10 ml of fresh peripheral blood yielded the PBMCs. Transcripts of RNA were the source for amplifying TCR beta CDR3 regions. A first-round RT-PCR used HTBI primers, followed by a second-round multiplex PCR. TCRdb reanalysed the multiplex PCR reads using MiXCR and keeps one entry per CDR3 protein. The data contain about 400,000 distinct CDR3 sequences, approximately 16% of them singletons. This CDR3 is built from 13 residues.

This clonotype was obtained from a woman aged 18-30 years with Graves' ophthalmopathy. Sequencing was performed on peripheral blood. The rearrangement uses TRBV12-3 or TRBV12-4 and TRBJ1-1; D is possibly TRBD1 (6 bases). The CDR3 here is CASSPTGNPEAFF. In DNA form, the CDR3 reads TGTGCCAGCAGTCCTACAGGGAACCCTGAAGCTTTCTTT.